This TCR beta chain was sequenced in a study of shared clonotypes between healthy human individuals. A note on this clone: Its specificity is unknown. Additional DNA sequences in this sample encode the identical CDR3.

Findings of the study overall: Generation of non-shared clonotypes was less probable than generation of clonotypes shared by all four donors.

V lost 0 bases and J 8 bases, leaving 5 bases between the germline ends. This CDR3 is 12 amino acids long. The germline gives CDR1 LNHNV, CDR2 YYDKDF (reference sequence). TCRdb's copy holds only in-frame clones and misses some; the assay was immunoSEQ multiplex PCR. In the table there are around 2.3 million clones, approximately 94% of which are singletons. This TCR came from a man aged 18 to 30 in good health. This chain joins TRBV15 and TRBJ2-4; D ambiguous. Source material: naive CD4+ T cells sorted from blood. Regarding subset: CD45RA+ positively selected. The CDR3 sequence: CATSREGDIQYF. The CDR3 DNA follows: TGTGCCACCAGCAGAGAAGGTGACATTCAGTACTTC.